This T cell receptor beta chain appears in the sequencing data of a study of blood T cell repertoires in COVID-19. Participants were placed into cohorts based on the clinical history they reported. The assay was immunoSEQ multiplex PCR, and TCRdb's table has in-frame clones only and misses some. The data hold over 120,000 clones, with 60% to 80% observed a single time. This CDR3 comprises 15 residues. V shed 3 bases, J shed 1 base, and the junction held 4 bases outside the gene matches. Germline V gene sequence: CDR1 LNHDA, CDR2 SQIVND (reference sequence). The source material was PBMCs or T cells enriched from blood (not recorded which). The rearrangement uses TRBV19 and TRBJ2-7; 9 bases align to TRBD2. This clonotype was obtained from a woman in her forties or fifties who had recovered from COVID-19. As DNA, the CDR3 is TGTGCCAGTAGTATTGGCCTAGCGGGATCCTACGAGCAGTACTTC. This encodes CASSIGLAGSYEQYF.